Here is one TCR beta chain with its context. Which antigen it targets is not known. No base quality information exists; no much larger clone differs at one position. This sample stems from a study of chemoradiotherapy in HPV16-positive cancers (dated by TCRdb to 2022 to 2024). For context, the study as a whole: Candidate HPV-specific T-cell clones and common TCR motifs were defined by functional T-cell assays performed on cells from a couple of HPV16-positive patients. TCR repertoires from around 80 patients with HPV-related cancers were then used to track the candidate HPV-specific TCRs and motifs. The study asked whether T-cell immunity against the HPV oncoproteins E6 and E7 changes during chemoradiotherapy and whether it affects survival.

Broader findings and caveats from the paper: The survival association was reported for HPV16-positive patients, and the functional definition of HPV-specific T cells was derived from only a couple of HPV16-positive patients. Expansion of candidate HPV-specific clones and E7-related TCR motifs was observed in the tumor microenvironment during treatment, whereas no such expansion was observed for non-HPV-specific T cells. In HPV16-positive patients, expansion of HPV-responsive T cells during chemoradiotherapy was found to be associated with improved recurrence-free survival.

Repertoires were sampled multiple times during chemoradiotherapy, which allowed clonal expansion in the tumor microenvironment to be followed. The CDR3 holds 15 amino acids from the cysteine to the phenylalanine. The CDR3 DNA has 45 bases and is translated from base 1. The germline ends are 10 bases apart after V is trimmed by 2 bases and J by 1 base. Looking up the germline V gene yields CDR1 MDHEN and CDR2 SYDVKM. Libraries were built with the immunoSEQ multiplex PCR assay. Held by TCRdb, this immuneACCESS table contains in-frame sequences only and omits some clones. Under half of the omission traces to an unresolved V gene where checked; the cause of the rest is unknown. Recorded for this sample are fewer than 25,000 clones; around two thirds of them occurred a single time. Of the sample, 2.6% falls within the top ten clones.

This material was acquired from a patient who underwent chemoradiotherapy. The chain is assembled from TRBV28 and TRBJ2-3; a weak D assignment points to TRBD1 (6 bases agree). The TCR was taken from a human donor with HPV-associated anogenital cancer. In nucleotide form, the sequence is TGTGCCAGCAGTTTAATGGCAGGGGGCACAGATACGCAGTATTTT. Its protein product is CASSLMAGGTDTQYF.